This is a list of T cell receptor beta chains from one sample in a study of blood T cell repertoires in COVID-19. The repertoire was sequenced with immunoSEQ multiplex PCR; TCRdb's copy has only in-frame clones and lacks some. The sample holds some 220,000 clones, 86% seen once. The sample comprised PBMCs or T cells enriched from blood (not recorded which). The receptors come from a woman between 45 and 65 years old in a cohort exposed to, infected with or recovered from COVID-19 (not recorded which). CDR3s include the opening cysteine and the closing phenylalanine or tryptophan. D genes are given only for firm matches. The size field is filled for only some rows; it gives once, few, many or a size class.

V gene: TRBV6-2/TRBV6-3
D gene: NA
clone size: NA
J gene: TRBJ2-7
CDR3 protein: CASSPYIYEQYF
CDR3 DNA: TGTGCCAGCAGCCCTTATATCTACGAGCAGTACTTC

V gene: TRBV10-3
D gene: TRBD2
clone size: NA
J gene: TRBJ2-1
CDR3 protein: CAIGTSGGNEQFF
CDR3 DNA: TGTGCCATCGGGACTAGCGGGGGGAATGAGCAGTTCTTC

V gene: TRBV3-1/TRBV3-2
D gene: TRBD1
clone size: few
J gene: TRBJ1-2
CDR3 protein: CASSLDRGSYGYTF
CDR3 DNA: TGTGCCAGCAGCCTGGACAGGGGCTCCTATGGCTACACCTTC

V gene: TRBV6-5
D gene: NA
clone size: NA
J gene: TRBJ1-2
CDR3 protein: CASQGRDYGYTF
CDR3 DNA: TGTGCCAGCCAGGGTAGGGACTATGGCTACACCTTC

V gene: TRBV5-1
D gene: NA
clone size: NA
J gene: TRBJ2-1
CDR3 protein: CASSLNPAHGGGRISGREQFF
CDR3 DNA: TGCGCCAGCAGCTTGAACCCAGCTCATGGGGGGGGGCGAATCTCGGGACGTGAGCAGTTCTTC

V gene: TRBV29-1
D gene: NA
clone size: NA
J gene: TRBJ1-2
CDR3 protein: CSVEEMGSLDTF
CDR3 DNA: TGCAGCGTTGAAGAAATGGGCAGTCTTGACACCTTC

V gene: TRBV28
D gene: TRBD2
clone size: NA
J gene: TRBJ2-7
CDR3 protein: CASTPGETSGGSEQYF
CDR3 DNA: TGTGCCAGCACCCCGGGTGAGACTAGCGGGGGATCCGAGCAGTACTTC

V gene: TRBV24-1
D gene: TRBD1
clone size: NA
J gene: TRBJ1-2
CDR3 protein: CATSDLGDRAPAYGYTF
CDR3 DNA: TGTGCCACCAGTGATTTGGGGGACAGGGCCCCCGCGTATGGCTACACCTTC

V gene: TRBV28
D gene: NA
clone size: few
J gene: TRBJ1-5
CDR3 protein: CASTPSTGSNQPQHF
CDR3 DNA: TGTGCCAGCACTCCCAGCACAGGGAGCAATCAGCCCCAGCATTTT

V gene: TRBV2
D gene: NA
clone size: NA
J gene: TRBJ1-2
CDR3 protein: CASVPGFTYGYTF
CDR3 DNA: TGTGCCAGCGTCCCAGGGTTTACCTATGGCTACACCTTC

V gene: TRBV5-4
D gene: NA
clone size: NA
J gene: TRBJ2-1
CDR3 protein: CASSPPGGASYNEQFF
CDR3 DNA: TGTGCCAGCAGCCCCCCTGGGGGGGCTTCCTACAATGAGCAGTTCTTC

V gene: TRBV30
D gene: NA
clone size: NA
J gene: TRBJ1-1
CDR3 protein: CAWIFTEAFF
CDR3 DNA: TGTGCCTGGATCTTCACTGAAGCTTTCTTT

V gene: TRBV27
D gene: TRBD1
clone size: NA
J gene: TRBJ1-1
CDR3 protein: CASRPTGEGTEAFF
CDR3 DNA: TGTGCCAGCAGGCCGACAGGGGAGGGCACTGAAGCTTTCTTT

V gene: TRBV6-6
D gene: TRBD1
clone size: NA
J gene: TRBJ1-1
CDR3 protein: CASTQGVETEAFF
CDR3 DNA: TGTGCCAGCACCCAGGGGGTTGAGACTGAAGCTTTCTTT

V gene: TRBV7-9
D gene: NA
clone size: NA
J gene: TRBJ2-3
CDR3 protein: CASSLAGVITDTQYF
CDR3 DNA: TGTGCCAGCAGCTTAGCAGGGGTGATCACAGATACGCAGTATTTT

V gene: TRBV12-3/TRBV12-4
D gene: TRBD1
clone size: NA
J gene: TRBJ1-5
CDR3 protein: CASSGTEDQPQHF
CDR3 DNA: TGTGCCAGCAGCGGGACAGAAGATCAGCCCCAGCATTTT

V gene: TRBV5-8
D gene: TRBD1
clone size: NA
J gene: TRBJ2-1
CDR3 protein: CASSFGTDNEQFF
CDR3 DNA: TGTGCCAGCAGCTTCGGGACAGACAATGAGCAGTTCTTC

V gene: TRBV2
D gene: NA
clone size: NA
J gene: TRBJ1-1
CDR3 protein: CASCDRRSNTEAFF
CDR3 DNA: TGTGCCAGCTGCGACAGACGGTCGAACACTGAAGCTTTCTTT

V gene: TRBV18
D gene: TRBD1
clone size: NA
J gene: TRBJ1-3
CDR3 protein: CASSPRSLTGGTGNTIYF
CDR3 DNA: TGTGCCAGCTCACCACGGTCGCTGACAGGGGGGACTGGAAACACCATATATTTT

V gene: TRBV27
D gene: TRBD1
clone size: NA
J gene: TRBJ1-1
CDR3 protein: CASMRDRGIQAFF
CDR3 DNA: TGTGCCAGCATGCGGGACAGGGGGATTCAAGCTTTCTTT

V gene: TRBV3-1/TRBV3-2
D gene: NA
clone size: NA
J gene: TRBJ2-7
CDR3 protein: CASSGSRVFYEQYF
CDR3 DNA: TGTGCCAGCAGTGGTAGCAGGGTATTCTACGAGCAGTACTTC

V gene: TRBV7-2
D gene: NA
clone size: NA
J gene: TRBJ2-5
CDR3 protein: CASSYTDLGAQYF
CDR3 DNA: TGTGCCAGCAGCTATACGGATTTAGGGGCCCAGTACTTC

V gene: TRBV4-2
D gene: TRBD1
clone size: NA
J gene: TRBJ1-6
CDR3 protein: CASSLTGSDSPLHF
CDR3 DNA: TGTGCCAGCAGCCTGACAGGGTCAGACTCACCCCTCCACTTT

V gene: TRBV5-1
D gene: TRBD1
clone size: NA
J gene: TRBJ2-7
CDR3 protein: CASGPVPGQVYEQYF
CDR3 DNA: TGCGCCAGCGGACCCGTCCCGGGACAGGTATACGAGCAGTACTTC

V gene: TRBV27
D gene: TRBD2
clone size: NA
J gene: TRBJ2-1
CDR3 protein: CASRLAGGGNEQFF
CDR3 DNA: TGTGCCAGCAGACTAGCGGGGGGCGGGAATGAGCAGTTCTTC

V gene: TRBV9
D gene: TRBD2
clone size: once
J gene: TRBJ2-1
CDR3 protein: CASSPTSGGAGHEQFF
CDR3 DNA: TGTGCCAGCAGCCCGACTAGCGGGGGGGCCGGCCATGAGCAGTTCTTC

V gene: TRBV7-9
D gene: TRBD1
clone size: NA
J gene: TRBJ1-2
CDR3 protein: CASSLDGRGDYGYTF
CDR3 DNA: TGTGCCAGCAGCTTAGATGGCAGGGGGGACTATGGCTACACCTTC

V gene: TRBV5-4
D gene: TRBD1
clone size: few
J gene: TRBJ1-1
CDR3 protein: CASSADRGGTEAFF
CDR3 DNA: TGTGCCAGCAGCGCCGACAGGGGAGGAACTGAAGCTTTCTTT

V gene: TRBV5-6
D gene: NA
clone size: NA
J gene: TRBJ2-7
CDR3 protein: CASSWGERGSYEQYF
CDR3 DNA: TGTGCCAGCAGCTGGGGGGAGAGGGGATCCTACGAGCAGTACTTC

V gene: TRBV7-2
D gene: TRBD1
clone size: NA
J gene: TRBJ1-2
CDR3 protein: CASSFQGAEDREYGYTF
CDR3 DNA: TGTGCCAGCAGCTTCCAGGGCGCCGAGGACAGGGAATATGGCTACACCTTC

V gene: TRBV7-2
D gene: TRBD1
clone size: once
J gene: TRBJ1-3
CDR3 protein: CASSQQGVGNTIYF
CDR3 DNA: TGTGCCAGCAGCCAACAGGGGGTCGGAAACACCATATATTTT

V gene: TRBV2
D gene: NA
clone size: NA
J gene: TRBJ1-1
CDR3 protein: CASSVVRNTEAFF
CDR3 DNA: TGTGCCAGCAGTGTAGTTCGGAACACTGAAGCTTTCTTT

V gene: TRBV25-1
D gene: NA
clone size: NA
J gene: TRBJ1-4
CDR3 protein: CASSDRHGSEKLFF
CDR3 DNA: TGTGCCAGCAGTGATCGACACGGAAGTGAAAAACTGTTTTTT

V gene: TRBV12-5
D gene: TRBD1
clone size: NA
J gene: TRBJ1-1
CDR3 protein: CASGLQGAEAFF
CDR3 DNA: TGTGCTAGTGGTTTGCAGGGGGCGGAAGCTTTCTTT

V gene: TRBV21-1
D gene: NA
clone size: NA
J gene: TRBJ1-3
CDR3 protein: CASSKAYRTGLGNTIYF
CDR3 DNA: TGTGCCAGCAGCAAAGCATATAGGACAGGGCTTGGAAACACCATATATTTT

V gene: TRBV6-5
D gene: NA
clone size: NA
J gene: TRBJ2-5
CDR3 protein: CASRPWGGQETQYF
CDR3 DNA: TGTGCCAGCCGACCTTGGGGCGGACAAGAGACCCAGTACTTC

V gene: TRBV12-2
D gene: NA
clone size: few
J gene: TRBJ2-3
CDR3 protein: CASRFRRGRGQDTQYF
CDR3 DNA: TGTGCAAGTCGCTTCCGACGTGGCAGGGGCCAAGATACGCAGTATTTT

V gene: TRBV12-5
D gene: NA
clone size: NA
J gene: TRBJ1-3
CDR3 protein: CASGLVRGNSGNTIYF
CDR3 DNA: TGTGCTAGTGGTTTGGTACGGGGTAACTCTGGAAACACCATATATTTT

V gene: TRBV11-3
D gene: NA
clone size: NA
J gene: TRBJ1-2
CDR3 protein: CASSLGSREGHGYTF
CDR3 DNA: TGTGCCAGCAGCTTAGGTTCCAGGGAGGGGCATGGCTACACCTTC

V gene: TRBV18
D gene: TRBD1
clone size: NA
J gene: TRBJ1-2
CDR3 protein: CASSFDSGTGGSGYTF
CDR3 DNA: TGTGCCAGCTCATTCGATTCCGGGACAGGGGGCAGCGGCTACACCTTC

V gene: TRBV4-1
D gene: NA
clone size: NA
J gene: TRBJ2-7
CDR3 protein: CASSQPTPKPYEQYF
CDR3 DNA: TGCGCCAGCAGCCAACCTACCCCGAAGCCCTACGAGCAGTACTTC